The 10 T cell receptor beta chains below come from one sample, sequenced in a study of T-cell memory formation after mild COVID-19. TCRdb reprocessed the 5' RACE reads with MiXCR, giving one entry per CDR3 protein. Among hundreds of thousands of distinct CDR3 sequences listed, 7% to 10% were seen once. The sample comprised PBMCs or a T cell subset sorted from them (not recorded which). The receptors derive from a man aged 18 to 35 who had mild COVID-19 (a few samples of this study predate the infection). Cell type and time point are not known.

The chain couples TRBV24-1 to TRBJ2-1; the D gene is possibly TRBD1 (5 bases). Germline CDR1 is KGHDR and CDR2 is SFDVKD. Trimming pared 3 bases from V and 5 bases from J, leaving 13 bases between. The CDR3 runs to 15 residues. The CDR3 region has the DNA TGTGCCACCAGTGATCCCGGACAAGGTGACAATGAGCAGTTCTTC. Its translation is CATSDPGQGDNEQFF.

This clonotype was detected a few times. V gene TRBV6-4 combines with J gene TRBJ2-7; D unresolved. Trimming took off 9 bases at V and 9 bases at J, with 12 bases between the two ends. Germline CDR1 is MRHNA and CDR2 is SNTAGT. The CDR3 has 10 amino acids. CDR3 sequence (DNA): TGTGCCAGAAAGGGTGCGGCGCAGTACGTC. This gives the protein CARKGAAQYV.

This clonotype appeared a few times. The V call is TRBV29-1, the J call TRBJ1-1; D is unresolved. Germline CDR1 and CDR2: SQVTM and ANQGSEA. V shed 4 bases and J shed 1 base, with 10 bases lying between them. CDR3 length: 13 residues. The CDR3 nucleotides are TGCAGCGTTGTAGCCCGACGGAACACTGAAGCTTTCTTT. Translation: CSVVARRNTEAFF.

The chain employs TRBV5-5 and TRBJ2-7; TRBD1 matches at 7 bases. V trimming: 2 bases; J trimming: 4 bases; junction bases outside the gene matches: 9. This CDR3 contains 15 residues. Germline loops: CDR1 SGHKS, CDR2 YYEKEE (reference sequence). The CDR3 protein is CASSLIPGQPYEQYV. The CDR3 region has the DNA TGTGCCAGCAGCTTAATTCCGGGACAGCCTTACGAGCAGTACGTC.

This clonotype was observed a handful of times. The chain links TRBV12-3 or TRBV12-4 to TRBJ1-1, with D perhaps matching TRBD1 (6 bases). V was shortened by 1 base and J by 11 bases, with 14 bases between the two germline ends. This CDR3 is built from 13 residues. Here the CDR3 reads CASSLDGGGTAFF. DNA for the CDR3: TGTGCCAGCAGTTTAGACGGAGGGGGTACGGCTTTCTTT.

This chain joins TRBV12-3 or TRBV12-4 and TRBJ1-5, with 7 positions matching TRBD1. The CDR3 runs to 15 residues. V lost 0 bases to trimming and J lost 9 bases; unmatched junction nucleotides: 8. In DNA, the CDR3 is TGTGCCAGCAGTTTAGCGACAGGGATGGGGCCGCCCCAGCATTTT. It yields the protein CASSLATGMGPPQHF.

The J gene is TRBJ1-2, the V gene TRBV7-2, with D tentatively TRBD1 (5 bases). Looked up from germline, CDR1 is SGHTA and CDR2 is FQGNSA. The CDR3 loop spans 15 amino acids. Deletions cut 5 bases from V and 2 bases from J, with 15 bases between. The CDR3 is CASSLGPTENYGYTF. The CDR3, as DNA: TGTGCCAGCAGCCTCGGACCGACAGAGAACTATGGCTACACCTTC. The whole variable domain, filled in from reference TRBV7-2 and TRBJ1-2, reads GAGVSQSPSNKVTEKGKDVELRCDPISGHTALYWYRQSLGQGLEFLIYFQGNSAPDKSGLPSDRFSAERTGGSVSTLTIQRTQQEDSAVYLCASSLGPTENYGYTFGSGTRLTVV.

The genes are TRBV28 and TRBJ1-1, with 9 positions matching TRBD1. The CDR3 extends over 17 amino acids. The germline V gene encodes CDR1 MDHEN and CDR2 SYDVKM. V lost 1 base and J lost 8; bases outside the gene matches: 14. CDR3 DNA sequence: TGTGCCAGCAGTTTATCTCCCGGGACAGGGCCCAAGCCAGAAGCTTTCTTT. Residues: CASSLSPGTGPKPEAFF.

In this sample, this clonotype turned up many times. The chain couples TRBV4-1 to TRBJ1-1, with TRBD1 as a possible D gene (6 bases). Germline V gene data show CDR1 as MGHRA and CDR2 as YSYEKL. The CDR3 sequence is 15 residues long. V was shortened by 1 base and J by 7 bases, with 16 bases between the two germline ends. The CDR3 loop reads CASSQAGVLSFEAFF. CDR3 DNA sequence: TGCGCCAGCAGCCAAGCAGGGGTTTTATCGTTTGAAGCTTTCTTT.

This clonotype was counted between two and nine times. J is TRBJ2-3 and V is TRBV11-2; 8 bases map to TRBD1. Trimming took 3 bases from V and 5 from J; bases not matched to a gene: 7. The CDR3 length is 15 residues. CDR1 is SGHAT, CDR2 FQNNGV, per germline. For the CDR3, the DNA is TGTGCCAGCAGCTTCAGGGGGCGCGTGGAAGATACGCAGTATTTT. Its protein is CASSFRGRVEDTQYF. The full variable domain, in which reference TRBV11-2 and TRBJ2-3 provide the parts outside the CDR3, is EAGVAQSPRYKIIEKRQSVAFWCNPISGHATLYWYQQILGQGPKLLIQFQNNGVVDDSQLPKDRFSAERLKGVDSTLKIQPAKLEDSAVYLCASSFRGRVEDTQYFGPGTRLTVL.